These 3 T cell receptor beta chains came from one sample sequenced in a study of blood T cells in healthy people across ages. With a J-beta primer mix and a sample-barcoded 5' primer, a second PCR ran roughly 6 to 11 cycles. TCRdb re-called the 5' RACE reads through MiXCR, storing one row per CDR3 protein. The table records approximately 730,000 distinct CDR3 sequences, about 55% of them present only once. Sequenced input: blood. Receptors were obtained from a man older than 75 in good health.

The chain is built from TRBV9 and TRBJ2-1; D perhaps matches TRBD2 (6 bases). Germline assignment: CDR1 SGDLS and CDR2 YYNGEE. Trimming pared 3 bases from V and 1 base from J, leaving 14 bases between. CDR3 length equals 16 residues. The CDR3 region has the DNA TGTGCCAGCAGCGGTGGGGGACTTAAGTCCTACAATGAGCAGTTCTTC. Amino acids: CASSGGGLKSYNEQFF.

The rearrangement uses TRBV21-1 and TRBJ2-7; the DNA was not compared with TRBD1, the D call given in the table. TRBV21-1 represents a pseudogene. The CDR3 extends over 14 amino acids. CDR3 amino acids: CACSSGDSPYEQYF. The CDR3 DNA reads TGTGCCTGCAGCTCAGGGGACAGCCCCTACGAGCAGTACTTC.

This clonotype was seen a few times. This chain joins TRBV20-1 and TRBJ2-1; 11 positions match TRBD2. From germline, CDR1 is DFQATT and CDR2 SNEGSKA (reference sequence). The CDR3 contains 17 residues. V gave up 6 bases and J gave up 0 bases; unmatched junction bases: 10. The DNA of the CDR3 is TGCAGTGCCCCCGGGACTAGCGGCGTTAGCTCCTACAATGAGCAGTTCTTC. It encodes CSAPGTSGVSSYNEQFF.